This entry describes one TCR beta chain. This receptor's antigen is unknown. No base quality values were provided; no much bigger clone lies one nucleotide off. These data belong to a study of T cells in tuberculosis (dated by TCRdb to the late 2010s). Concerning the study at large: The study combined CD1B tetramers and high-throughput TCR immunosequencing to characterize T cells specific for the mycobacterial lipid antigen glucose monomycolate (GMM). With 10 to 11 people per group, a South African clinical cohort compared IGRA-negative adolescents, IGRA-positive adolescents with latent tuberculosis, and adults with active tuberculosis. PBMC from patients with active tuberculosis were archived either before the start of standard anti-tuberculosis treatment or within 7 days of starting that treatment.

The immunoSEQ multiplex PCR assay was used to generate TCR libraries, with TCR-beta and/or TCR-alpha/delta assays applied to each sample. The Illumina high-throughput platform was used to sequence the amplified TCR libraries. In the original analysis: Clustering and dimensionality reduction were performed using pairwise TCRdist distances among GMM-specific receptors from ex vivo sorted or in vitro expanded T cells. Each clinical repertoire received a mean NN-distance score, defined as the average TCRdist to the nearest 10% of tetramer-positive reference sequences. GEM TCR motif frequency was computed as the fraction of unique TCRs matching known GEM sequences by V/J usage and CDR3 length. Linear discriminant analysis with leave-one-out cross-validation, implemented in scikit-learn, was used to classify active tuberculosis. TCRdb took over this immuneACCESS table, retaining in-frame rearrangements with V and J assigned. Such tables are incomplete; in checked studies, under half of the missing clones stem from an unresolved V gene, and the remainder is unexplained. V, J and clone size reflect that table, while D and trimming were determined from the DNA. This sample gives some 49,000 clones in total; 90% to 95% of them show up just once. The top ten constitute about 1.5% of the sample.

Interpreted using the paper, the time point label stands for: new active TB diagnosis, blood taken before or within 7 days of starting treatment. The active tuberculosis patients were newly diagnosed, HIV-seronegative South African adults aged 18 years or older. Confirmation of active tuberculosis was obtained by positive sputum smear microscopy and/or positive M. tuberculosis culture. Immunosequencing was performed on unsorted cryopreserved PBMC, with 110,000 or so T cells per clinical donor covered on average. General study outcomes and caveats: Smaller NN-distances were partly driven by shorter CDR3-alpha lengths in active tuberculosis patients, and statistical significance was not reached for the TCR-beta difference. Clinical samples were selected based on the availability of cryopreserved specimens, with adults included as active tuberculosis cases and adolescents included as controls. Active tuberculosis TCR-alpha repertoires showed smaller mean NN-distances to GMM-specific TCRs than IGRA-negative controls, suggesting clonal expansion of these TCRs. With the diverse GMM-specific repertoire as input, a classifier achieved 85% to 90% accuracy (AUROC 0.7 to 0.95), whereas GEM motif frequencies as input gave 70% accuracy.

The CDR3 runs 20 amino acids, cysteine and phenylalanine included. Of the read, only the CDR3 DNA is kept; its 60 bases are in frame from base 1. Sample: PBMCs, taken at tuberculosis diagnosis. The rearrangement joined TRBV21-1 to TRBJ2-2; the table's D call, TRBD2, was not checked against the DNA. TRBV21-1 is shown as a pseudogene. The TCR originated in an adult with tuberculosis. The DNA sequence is TGTGCCAGCAGCGACCGGGACAGAATAGGGACTAGCAGGAACACCGGGGAGCTGTTTTTT. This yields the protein CASSDRDRIGTSRNTGELFF.